A selection of T cell receptor beta chains follows, all from one sample in a study of CD8 T cells in ankylosing spondylitis. TCRdb redid the calling of the 5' RACE reads with MiXCR, one entry per CDR3 protein. The table lists around 320,000 distinct CDR3 sequences, under 25% of them singletons. The sample taken for sequencing was blood, either unsorted or a sorted T cell fraction (not recorded which). The receptors here all came from a female donor with ankylosing spondylitis or in good health (not recorded which). Both conserved end residues are trimmed from each CDR3. Fields, in order: CDR3 protein, CDR3 length, J gene, V gene.

CDR3: ASSMTGTPFGAF
length: 12
J: TRBJ1-1
V: TRBV19

CDR3: ASSYIRGREQF
length: 11
J: TRBJ2-1
V: TRBV6-2/TRBV6-3

CDR3: ASSRVGGTSNSGNTIY
length: 16
J: TRBJ1-3
V: TRBV4-2

CDR3: SVEVDYT
length: 7
J: TRBJ1-2
V: TRBV29-1

CDR3: ASTKYRTSASSVEQY
length: 15
J: TRBJ2-7
V: TRBV6-1

CDR3: ASNLDRGKTDTQY
length: 13
J: TRBJ2-3
V: TRBV4-2

CDR3: SAEVLTGVNNEQF
length: 13
J: TRBJ2-1
V: TRBV20-1

CDR3: ASSWSYWTSGIDEQF
length: 15
J: TRBJ2-1
V: TRBV7-8

CDR3: ASSLGAGGPFDEQF
length: 14
J: TRBJ2-1
V: TRBV12-3/TRBV12-4

CDR3: ATISRSGTSGLLRDNEQF
length: 18
J: TRBJ2-1
V: TRBV24-1

CDR3: ASSLGLAGVRETQY
length: 14
J: TRBJ2-5
V: TRBV11-2

CDR3: ASSLGAKERFTEAF
length: 14
J: TRBJ1-1
V: TRBV7-9

CDR3: SVDGQDYGYT
length: 10
J: TRBJ1-2
V: TRBV29-1

CDR3: ASSQVSGSGNNEQF
length: 14
J: TRBJ2-1
V: TRBV4-3

CDR3: ASSHSRQGVGSPLH
length: 14
J: TRBJ1-6
V: TRBV25-1

CDR3: ASSLDWTGVSPLH
length: 13
J: TRBJ1-6
V: TRBV7-2

CDR3: SAAGTDEQY
length: 9
J: TRBJ2-7
V: TRBV20-1

CDR3: ASSPNRGGTDTPY
length: 13
J: TRBJ2-3
V: TRBV7-2

CDR3: ASSLASGPQGDTQY
length: 14
J: TRBJ2-3
V: TRBV7-2

CDR3: ASSSTGPSPLH
length: 11
J: TRBJ1-6
V: TRBV7-2

CDR3: SAYGLIGDTQY
length: 11
J: TRBJ2-3
V: TRBV20-1

CDR3: AIRPTSGSYEQY
length: 12
J: TRBJ2-7
V: TRBV10-3

CDR3: ASTPGLADNTGELF
length: 14
J: TRBJ2-2
V: TRBV6-2/TRBV6-3

CDR3: ASSYSLETQY
length: 10
J: TRBJ2-5
V: TRBV6-5

CDR3: ATSRELTDTTDTQY
length: 14
J: TRBJ2-3
V: TRBV15

CDR3: ASSPGLTYTGELF
length: 13
J: TRBJ2-2
V: TRBV6-1

CDR3: SARSYGYTDTQY
length: 12
J: TRBJ2-3
V: TRBV20-1

CDR3: ASSYGQGQIYNEQF
length: 14
J: TRBJ2-1
V: TRBV9

CDR3: ATGHYGYT
length: 8
J: TRBJ1-2
V: TRBV6-2/TRBV6-3

CDR3: ASSRGAETQY
length: 10
J: TRBJ2-5
V: TRBV12-3/TRBV12-4

CDR3: ASSLVGGGGINEQF
length: 14
J: TRBJ2-1
V: TRBV5-1

CDR3: ASSSLRRGTNYGYT
length: 14
J: TRBJ1-2
V: TRBV6-5

CDR3: SVVRGQETQY
length: 10
J: TRBJ2-5
V: TRBV29-1

CDR3: ATSKRGDFFYGYT
length: 13
J: TRBJ1-2
V: TRBV15

CDR3: ATSPDGVSGYT
length: 11
J: TRBJ1-2
V: TRBV24-1

CDR3: ASSLDGVGTQY
length: 11
J: TRBJ2-5
V: TRBV7-9

CDR3: ASELAGSTDTQY
length: 12
J: TRBJ2-3
V: TRBV2